This paragraph covers one T cell receptor (beta chain) sequence. Its antigen is undetermined. These data belong to a study of identifying expanded T cells in peripheral blood. Clones were sequenced by immunoSEQ multiplex PCR, and TCRdb holds only the in-frame ones, with some missing. Of around 100,000 clones in the sample, approximately 90% were seen once. Germline V gives CDR1 LNHDA, CDR2 SQIVND (reference sequence). The CDR3 extends over 14 amino acids. The V end was cut by 3 bases, the J end by 3 bases, with 9 bases between. Healthy donors had no documented immune events, such as infections, while sampled. Study findings and constraints: Technical replicates showed about 1.2 changed clones; roughly two weeks roughly 16; four weeks 19. Roughly two-week clone count variance significantly increased as total template count grew.

Sequenced material: blood. This chain joins TRBV19 and TRBJ1-5; D gene ambiguous. This receptor was taken from a person aged 18-70 years in good health. CDR3 nucleotide sequence: TGTGCCAGTAGTATTGGTCACGTCAATCAGCCCCAGCATTTT. Amino acid sequence: CASSIGHVNQPQHF. The full variable domain, with the rest looked up from reference TRBV19 and TRBJ1-5, is DGGITQSPKYLFRKEGQNVTLSCEQNLNHDAMYWYRQDPGQGLRLIYYSQIVNDFQKGDIAEGYSVSREKKESFPLTVTSAQKNPTAFYLCASSIGHVNQPQHFGDGTRLSIL.